The 14 T cell receptor beta chains reported below all come from one sample, sequenced in a study of molecular identifiers for immune sequencing clone quantification. TCRdb re-analysed the PCR reads in MiXCR, keeping a single row per CDR3 protein. This repertoire shows about 100,000 distinct CDR3 sequences, about 35% found once; its top ten account for 4% to 5%. The sequenced sample was naive CD8+ T cells from blood, with Jurkat cell RNA spiked in. As for subset: FACS-sorted CD8+CD4-CCR7+CD45RA+ naive T cells. The receptors here all came from a human donor in good health. Some libraries in this study had Jurkat cell RNA spiked in.

V and J are TRBV4-2 and TRBJ2-3, with 14 bases matching TRBD2. J was trimmed by 8 bases and V by 3 bases; bases with no gene match: 10. The CDR3 is 17 residues long. Germline assignment: CDR1 LGHNA and CDR2 YNFKEQ. As DNA, the CDR3 is TGTGCCAGCAGCCAGGTGGGACTAGCGGGAGTTGCAGCTACGCAGTATTTT. Its translation is CASSQVGLAGVAATQYF.

The chain employs TRBV10-3 and TRBJ2-5; 8 bases fit TRBD2. V gave up 5 bases and J gave up 4 bases; unmatched junction bases: 9. The CDR3 is 15 residues long. Germline-derived CDR1 and CDR2 are ENHRY and SYGVKD. CDR3 DNA: TGTGCCATCAGTCCGAGCGGGAGTCTCGGAGAGACCCAGTACTTC. This gives the protein CAISPSGSLGETQYF.

In regard to this clonotype: One end of the junction is discordant with germline, which a read error may explain. V usage is TRBV11-2 and J usage is TRBJ2-3; the match to TRBD2 covers 10 bases. Germline-derived CDR1 and CDR2 are SGHAT and FQNNGV. This CDR3 has 17 residues. Here the CDR3 reads CASGLDGSGRGFDTQYF. The CDR3 DNA is TGTGCCAGCGGCTTAGATGGGAGCGGGAGGGGCTTCGATACGCAGTATTTT.

The chain uses TRBV28 and TRBJ2-7, with D perhaps TRBD1 (5 bases). The CDR3 length is 14 residues. Germline lookup yields CDR1 MDHEN and CDR2 SYDVKM. With 4 bases removed from V and 3 bases from J, the gap between germline ends came to 13 bases. CDR3 in DNA: TGTGCCAGCAGTTATCCCGCGGACAACTACGAGCAGTACTTC. Translation: CASSYPADNYEQYF.

This clonotype was seen many times. The chain employs TRBV4-3 and TRBJ2-5; possible D gene TRBD2, 5 bases. This CDR3 contains 17 residues. V was shortened by 4 bases and J by 3 bases, with 21 bases between the two germline ends. Germline CDR1 LGHNA, CDR2 YSLEER. CDR3 sequence: CASSPSGERASKETQYF. The CDR3 nucleotides are TGCGCCAGCAGCCCCAGCGGAGAAAGGGCATCGAAAGAGACCCAGTACTTC.

The chain joins TRBV29-1 to TRBJ2-7, with TRBD2 matching 9 bases. Germline lookup yields CDR1 SQVTM and CDR2 ANQGSEA. V shed 2 bases, J shed 0 bases, and the junction held 2 bases outside the gene matches. The CDR3 consists of 14 residues. CDR3 amino acids: CSVELAGSSYEQYF. CDR3 coding DNA: TGCAGCGTTGAACTAGCGGGGAGCTCCTACGAGCAGTACTTC.

The chain couples TRBV12-3 or TRBV12-4 to TRBJ1-6, with D perhaps matching TRBD1 (5 bases). This CDR3 spans 12 amino acids. V lost 6 bases, J lost 11 bases, and 11 bases lay in between. The CDR3 reads CASSLEGPPLHF. Here the CDR3 DNA reads TGTGCCAGCAGCTTGGAGGGACCACCCCTCCACTTT.

On this clonotype itself: A read error may explain this, as a much larger clone is one base away. The chain combines TRBV7-2 with TRBJ1-2; TRBD1 matches at 7 bases. Germline lookup yields CDR1 SGHTA and CDR2 FQGNSA. Unmatched junction bases numbered 10, after V lost 11 bases and J lost 4 bases. This CDR3 region has 13 residues. The CDR3 protein is CARTQGLSYGYTF. The CDR3 DNA sequence: TGTGCCCGCACACAGGGGCTTAGCTATGGCTACACCTTC. Supplemented by reference TRBV7-2 and TRBJ1-2, the full variable domain reads GAGVSQSPSNKVTEKGKDVELRCDPISGHTALYWYRQSLGQGLEFLIYFQGNSAPDKSGLPSDRFSAERTGGSVSTLTIQRTQQEDSAVYLCARTQGLSYGYTFGSGTRLTVV.

Worth noting for this clonotype: Germline and junction disagree at one end, which may indicate a read error. The gene calls are TRBV5-1 and TRBJ2-7, with 7 bases identical to TRBD1. The CDR3 contains 14 residues. Germline V lookup: CDR1 SGHRS, CDR2 YFSETQ. The CDR3 loop is CARSYGTAEYEQYF. The DNA of the CDR3 is TGCGCCAGAAGCTACGGGACAGCGGAATACGAGCAGTACTTC. Complete variable domain (other parts from reference TRBV5-1 and TRBJ2-7): KAGVTQTPRYLIKTRGQQVTLSCSPISGHRSVSWYQQTPGQGLQFLFEYFSETQRNKGNFPGRFSGRQFSNSRSEMNVSTLELGDSALYLCARSYGTAEYEQYFGPGTRLTVT.

The genes are TRBV11-2 and TRBJ2-7; no firm D call. The germline V gene encodes CDR1 SGHAT and CDR2 FQNNGV. Trimming pared 1 base from V and 4 bases from J, leaving 8 bases between. The CDR3 totals 13 residues. The CDR3 bases are TGTGCCAGCAGCTTAGGCGCGGATTACGAGCAGTACTTC. It codes for CASSLGADYEQYF. Filled out from reference TRBV11-2 and TRBJ2-7, the complete variable domain reads EAGVAQSPRYKIIEKRQSVAFWCNPISGHATLYWYQQILGQGPKLLIQFQNNGVVDDSQLPKDRFSAERLKGVDSTLKIQPAKLEDSAVYLCASSLGADYEQYFGPGTRLTVT.

This clonotype was seen at least ten times. The V call is TRBV7-2, the J call TRBJ2-7; 7 bases line up with TRBD2. V dropped 1 base and J dropped 6; count of bases not matched to a gene: 15. CDR3 length: 17 residues. Germline values: CDR1 SGHTA, CDR2 FQGNSA. The CDR3 sequence is CASSLDFFRLTGGEQYF. The CDR3 bases are TGTGCCAGCAGCTTAGATTTCTTTCGGCTTACGGGGGGCGAGCAGTACTTC.

The chain has TRBV2 and TRBJ1-1; D might be TRBD1 (6 bases). With 6 bases removed from V and 10 bases from J, the gap between germline ends came to 18 bases. CDR1 and CDR2 (germline): SNHLY, FYNNEI. CDR3 length: 13 amino acids. The CDR3 region is CASRAPGGAVAFF. The CDR3 DNA follows: TGTGCCAGCAGAGCTCCCGGGGGGGCTGTAGCTTTCTTT. Based on the CDR3 plus reference TRBV2 and TRBJ1-1, the full variable domain is EPEVTQTPSHQVTQMGQEVILRCVPISNHLYFYWYRQILGQKVEFLVSFYNNEISEKSEIFDDQFSVERPDGSNFTLKIRSTKLEDSAMYFCASRAPGGAVAFFGQGTRLTVV.

The gene calls are TRBV28 and TRBJ1-5; D uncertain. The CDR3 spans 14 residues. Trimming removed 6 bases at V and 0 bases at J, with 9 bases between. Germline CDR1 is MDHEN and CDR2 is SYDVKM. As DNA, the CDR3 is TGTGCCAGCAGGGAAAGAAATAGCAATCAGCCCCAGCATTTT. Protein sequence: CASRERNSNQPQHF. Based on the CDR3 plus reference TRBV28 and TRBJ1-5, the full variable domain is DVKVTQSSRYLVKRTGEKVFLECVQDMDHENMFWYRQDPGLGLRLIYFSYDVKMKEKGDIPEGYSVSREKKERFSLILESASTNQTSMYLCASRERNSNQPQHFGDGTRLSIL.

The rearrangement joins TRBV14 to TRBJ2-5, with D unclear. Germline loops: CDR1 SGHDN, CDR2 FVKESK. This CDR3 comprises 17 residues. Trimming shortened V by 0 bases and J by 5 bases, and 19 bases separated the two germline ends. The CDR3 DNA is TGTGCCAGCAGCCAAGATCTCGGACCGCTCCTATGGGAGACCCAGTACTTC. Amino acids: CASSQDLGPLLWETQYF.